This TCR beta chain was retrieved from a study of cytomegalovirus exposure and HLA in healthy donors. The study's findings and limits: Subsequent analysis of the 100 to 150 validation repertoires found a tendency for first-cohort TCR clusters to co-occur.

Trimming took 1 base from V and 4 from J, leaving 11 bases between them. CDR1 and CDR2 (germline): SGHRS, YFSETQ. CDR3 size: 15 residues. Comments on this clone: Its target is unknown.

Some clones are missing from TCRdb's copy, which holds only in-frame ones; the method was immunoSEQ multiplex PCR. The table has over 85,000 clones, about 94% seen once. The validation cohort, a group of around 130 subjects, included the donors and was separate from the approximately 700-subject first cohort. The chain links TRBV5-1 to TRBJ2-2; D is uncertain. This clonotype was obtained from a woman aged 30 to 39 in good health and CMV-seropositive. Sequenced sample: PBMCs. Written as DNA, the CDR3 is TGCGCCAGCAGCTTGCTCCATGCCAGCACCGGGGAGCTGTTTTTT. It specifies CASSLLHASTGELFF.